This T cell receptor (beta chain) was identified during a study of blood T cell repertoires in COVID-19. The assay was immunoSEQ multiplex PCR, and TCRdb's table has in-frame clones only and misses some. The profile shows some 300,000 clones, nearly 90% of them singletons. The participants were between roughly 18 and 100 years old and came from under 25 US areas. The CDR3 runs 15 residues. Germline CDR1 is MNHEY and CDR2 is SMNVEV (reference sequence). Trimming at V came to 4 bases and at J to 2 bases, leaving 5 bases not matched to a gene. Specimen: PBMCs or T cells enriched from blood (not recorded which). This TCR came from a woman in her forties or fifties who had been exposed to COVID-19. The chain uses TRBV27 and TRBJ1-3; 7 bases are shared with TRBD1. CDR3 amino acids: CASSSLGTAGNTIYF. CDR3 sequence (DNA): TGTGCCAGCAGTTCCCTTGGGACAGCTGGAAACACCATATATTTT.